The 27 T cell receptor beta chains below come from one sample, sequenced in a study of T cells of healthy individuals. TCRdb reprocessed the 5' RACE reads via MiXCR and lists one record per CDR3 protein. The data contain 65,000 to 95,000 distinct CDR3 sequences, 4% to 5.5% of them singletons. Source of these receptors: a female donor in good health.

This clonotype has ten or more counts. The J gene is TRBJ2-1, the V gene TRBV30, with unresolved D. The CDR3 spans 14 residues. In germline, CDR1 is GTSNPN, CDR2 SVGIG (reference sequence). Trimming removed 0 bases from V and 0 bases from J, with 6 bases in between. The CDR3 spells CAWSVLRSYNEQFF. In DNA, the CDR3 is TGTGCCTGGAGTGTACTGCGCTCCTACAATGAGCAGTTCTTC. The full variable domain, rest sourced from reference TRBV30 and TRBJ2-1, is SQTIHQWPATLVQPVGSPLSLECTVEGTSNPNLYWYRQAAGRGLQLLFYSVGIGQISSEVPQNLSASRPQDRQFILSSKKLLLSDSGFYLCAWSVLRSYNEQFFGPGTRLTVL.

This clonotype was seen a handful of times. The chain uses TRBV6-2 or TRBV6-3 and TRBJ2-2; 8 bases are shared with TRBD2. Germline CDR1 reads MNHEY; CDR2 reads SVGEGT. Trimming removed 10 bases from V and 3 bases from J; junction bases left unmatched: 7. This CDR3 has 14 residues. CDR3 loop: CATRAGADTGELFF. Written as DNA, the CDR3 is TGTGCCACCAGAGCGGGAGCGGACACCGGGGAGCTGTTTTTT.

This rearrangement joins TRBV27 to TRBJ1-1; D uncertain. There are 14 residues in the CDR3. Per germline, CDR1 MNHEY and CDR2 SMNVEV (reference sequence). V was pared by 5 bases and J by 1 base, with 11 bases between. The CDR3 region is CASSPGLTNTEAFF. Written as DNA, the CDR3 is TGTGCCAGCAGTCCCGGACTTACGAACACTGAAGCTTTCTTT.

There are many counts of this clonotype. The chain uses TRBV6-2 or TRBV6-3 and TRBJ1-1; no definite D call. V was cut by 0 bases and J by 4 bases, with 9 bases left in between. CDR1 MNHEY and CDR2 SVGEGT come from the germline V gene. The CDR3 has 14 amino acids. CDR3 region: CASSYSSGVTEAFF. The DNA for the CDR3 is TGTGCCAGCAGTTACTCGAGCGGAGTCACTGAAGCTTTCTTT.

This clonotype was recorded many times. CDR3 nucleotides: TGTGCCAGCTCTAATGACCGGGACTGGGCATACTTC. Residues: CASSNDRDWAYF. This rearrangement joins TRBV11-2 to TRBJ2-5; perhaps TRBD2 as D (6 bases). The V end lost 8 bases, the J end lost 14 bases, and 21 bases lay between the germline ends. The germline gives CDR1 SGHAT, CDR2 FQNNGV. The CDR3 runs 12 residues.

This sequence joins TRBV25-1 and TRBJ2-7, with TRBD1 as a possible D gene (5 bases). Germline V gives CDR1 MGHDK, CDR2 SYGVNS. This CDR3 has 14 amino acids. V lost 4 bases and J 2 bases, leaving 12 bases between the germline ends. CDR3: CASSVTGNTYEQYF. CDR3 sequence (DNA): TGTGCCAGCAGTGTAACAGGAAATACCTACGAGCAGTACTTC.

This clonotype was counted only a few times. The V and J genes are TRBV30 and TRBJ2-1; D possibly matches TRBD1 or TRBD2 (6 bases each). The CDR3 is 13 amino acids. V was shortened by 0 bases and J by 9 bases, with 12 bases between the two germline ends. Germline CDR1 reads GTSNPN; CDR2 reads SVGIG (reference sequence). CDR3 nucleotide sequence: TGTGCCTGGAGTGTAGGGGGGAGTACTGAGCAGTTCTTC. This translates into CAWSVGGSTEQFF. Full variable domain (remainder filled in from reference TRBV30 and TRBJ2-1): SQTIHQWPATLVQPVGSPLSLECTVEGTSNPNLYWYRQAAGRGLQLLFYSVGIGQISSEVPQNLSASRPQDRQFILSSKKLLLSDSGFYLCAWSVGGSTEQFFGPGTRLTVL.

This clonotype appeared many times. V gene TRBV4-2 combines with J gene TRBJ2-1, with 8 bases lining up with TRBD1. The V gene's germline CDR1 is LGHNA and CDR2 YNFKEQ. The CDR3 spans 15 residues. V shed 1 base and J 8 bases; nucleotides not matched to a gene: 7. In DNA form, the CDR3 reads TGTGCCAGCAGCCAAGGTTTCCAGGGGGCTGATGAGCAGTTCTTC. It translates to CASSQGFQGADEQFF.

This sequence joins TRBV20-1 and TRBJ1-6, with TRBD1 identical over 7 bases. Germline V gene sequence: CDR1 DFQATT, CDR2 SNEGSKA (reference sequence). Unmatched junction bases numbered 5, after V lost 7 bases and J lost 5 bases. The CDR3 spans 13 residues. The CDR3 sequence is CSGTTGNNSPLHF. The CDR3 nucleotides are TGCAGTGGGACGACAGGGAATAATTCACCCCTCCACTTT.

There are a few counts of this clonotype. The chain has TRBV5-4 and TRBJ2-7; 10 nucleotides match TRBD1. V was pared by 3 bases and J by 5 bases, with 8 bases of the junction left unmatched. The CDR3 is made up of 15 amino acids. Germline CDR1 is SGHNT and CDR2 is YYREEE (reference sequence). CDR3 region: CASSSTGQGSHEQYF. CDR3 nucleotides: TGTGCCAGCAGCTCTACGGGACAGGGGTCACACGAGCAGTACTTC.

This chain connects TRBV28 to TRBJ1-2; the match to TRBD1 covers 7 bases. The V gene end was trimmed by 5 bases and the J gene end by 3 bases; junction bases not matched to a gene: 9. The V gene's germline CDR1 is MDHEN and CDR2 SYDVKM. The CDR3 consists of 15 residues. The CDR3 coding sequence is TGTGCCAGCAGTGTTACGCGGGACAGCGACTATGGCTACACCTTC. Protein: CASSVTRDSDYGYTF.

This clonotype was found many times. V is TRBV2 and J is TRBJ2-1; D is uncertain. The V end lost 4 bases, the J end lost 2 bases, and 12 bases lay between the germline ends. CDR1 and CDR2 (germline): SNHLY, FYNNEI. The CDR3 is 15 residues long. CDR3 sequence: CASSGEAITYNEQFF. Here the CDR3 DNA reads TGTGCCAGCAGTGGCGAAGCGATTACCTACAATGAGCAGTTCTTC.

This clonotype was counted many times. The gene calls are TRBV29-1 and TRBJ2-3; D not certain. The V and J ends lost 5 bases and 2 bases respectively, with 14 bases between them. Germline CDR1 reads SQVTM; CDR2 reads ANQGSEA. The length of the CDR3 is 14 residues. The chain's CDR3 is CSVSEVGNTDTQYF. In DNA, the CDR3 is TGCAGCGTTTCTGAGGTCGGAAACACAGATACGCAGTATTTT.

In this sample, this clonotype turned up a few times. Here the CDR3 reads CASSFLQGRNEQFF. The DNA of the CDR3 is TGTGCCAGCAGCTTTCTACAGGGGAGGAATGAGCAGTTCTTC. V is TRBV7-2 and J is TRBJ2-1, with a tentative D call TRBD1 (7 bases). Per the germline V gene, CDR1 is SGHTA and CDR2 is FQGNSA. Trimming stripped 3 bases from V and 7 bases from J, with 13 bases between. The CDR3 consists of 14 residues.

This clonotype was detected many times. V is TRBV24-1 and J is TRBJ2-6, with unresolved D. The CDR3 has 17 residues. Germline V CDR1 and CDR2: KGHDR, SFDVKD. The germline V and J ends were trimmed by 4 bases and 0 bases, with 12 bases remaining between them. CDR3 residues: CATSDPQEDSGANVLTF. The CDR3 nucleotides read TGTGCCACCAGTGACCCCCAAGAGGACTCTGGGGCCAACGTCCTGACTTTC.

With respect to this clonotype: Sequence at one end of the junction differs from germline and may be a read error. The chain combines TRBV7-7 with TRBJ2-7, with D possibly being TRBD1 or TRBD2 (5 bases each). Germline CDR1 reads SSHAT; CDR2 reads FNYEAQ (reference sequence). The CDR3 consists of 13 residues. CDR3 DNA sequence: TGTGCTAGCAGCACTAGACCACAGGCCGAGCAGTACTTC. Encoded protein: CASSTRPQAEQYF.

V and J are TRBV6-6 and TRBJ2-2, with D hard to call. The germline V and J ends were trimmed by 2 bases and 17 bases, with 18 bases remaining between them. This CDR3 is built from 13 residues. Germline V gene data show CDR1 as MNHNY and CDR2 as SVGAGI (reference sequence). CDR3: CASSYRNPIVRFF. In DNA form, the CDR3 reads TGTGCCAGCAGTTACCGGAACCCTATCGTGAGATTTTTT.

In its sample, this clonotype was seen many times. V is TRBV24-1 and J is TRBJ2-7; no definite D call. This CDR3 comprises 16 residues. Trimming left V 3 bases short and J 2 bases short, with 16 bases between. In germline, CDR1 is KGHDR, CDR2 SFDVKD. The CDR3 reads CATSDPRRDTTYEQYF. The CDR3 DNA is TGTGCCACCAGTGATCCCCGGCGTGACACCACCTACGAGCAGTACTTC.

The chain joins TRBV3-1 to TRBJ1-5; D is unclear. Germline V gene data show CDR1 as LGHDT and CDR2 as YNNKEL (reference sequence). The CDR3 has 12 amino acids. Trimming cost V 2 bases and J 7 bases, with 6 bases left between them. This chain's CDR3 is CASSQSGQPQHF. CDR3 nucleotide sequence: TGTGCCAGCAGCCAAAGTGGCCAGCCCCAGCATTTT.

This clonotype was found a few times. This chain connects TRBV24-1 to TRBJ2-3; 13 bases map to TRBD2. Trimming took 2 bases from V and 4 from J; bases not matched to a gene: 2. This CDR3 is built from 16 residues. CDR1 is KGHDR, CDR2 SFDVKD, per germline. CDR3 loop: CATSDSGLAGADTQYF. The DNA of the CDR3 is TGTGCCACCAGTGATTCAGGACTAGCGGGAGCAGATACGCAGTATTTT.

V and J are TRBV5-1 and TRBJ1-1; D gene ambiguous. The CDR3 contains 11 residues. Germline V gives CDR1 SGHRS, CDR2 YFSETQ. V shed 5 bases and J shed 4 bases, with 6 bases lying between them. CDR3 nucleotide sequence: TGCGCCAGCAGGCAGTTCACTGAAGCTTTCTTT. It translates to CASRQFTEAFF.

This clonotype was detected many times. The chain recombines TRBV5-1 with TRBJ1-5; possibly TRBD1 for D (5 bases). The V end lost 2 bases, the J end lost 4 bases, and 10 bases lay between the germline ends. CDR3 length equals 14 residues. Per the germline V gene, CDR1 is SGHRS and CDR2 is YFSETQ. The CDR3 DNA reads as TGCGCCAGCAGCTTCTTGGGGGGGAATCAGCCCCAGCATTTT. Protein product: CASSFLGGNQPQHF.

Ten or more counts support this clonotype. The J gene is TRBJ2-1, the V gene TRBV9, with 7 positions matching TRBD1. Germline CDR1 SGDLS, CDR2 YYNGEE. V was pared by 3 bases and J by 5 bases, with 5 bases of the junction left unmatched. This CDR3 has 14 residues. The CDR3 is CASSAGQVNNEQFF. In DNA, the CDR3 is TGTGCCAGCAGCGCCGGACAGGTGAACAATGAGCAGTTCTTC. The whole variable domain, remainder taken from reference TRBV9 and TRBJ2-1, is DSGVTQTPKHLITATGQRVTLRCSPRSGDLSVYWYQQSLDQGLQFLIQYYNGEERAKGNILERFSAQQFPDLHSELNLSSLELGDSALYFCASSAGQVNNEQFFGPGTRLTVL.

With regard to this clonotype: A much larger clone differs from this one at a single base, so this may be a read error. The chain combines TRBV7-2 with TRBJ2-3; D unresolved. This CDR3 is built from 11 residues. The V end lost 2 bases, the J end lost 15 bases, and 12 bases lay between the germline ends. The germline V gene has CDR1 SGHTA and CDR2 FQGNSA. CDR3 region: CASSLRASPYF. The CDR3 DNA follows: TGTGCCAGCAGCTTAAGGGCCTCTCCTTATTTT.

This clonotype was recorded many times. The chain uses TRBV27 and TRBJ1-1; maybe TRBD1 (6 bases). There are 14 residues in the CDR3. The ends were cut back, 2 bases at V and 2 bases at J, with 9 bases in the middle. Germline-derived CDR1 and CDR2 are MNHEY and SMNVEV (reference sequence). CDR3 amino acids: CASSLRQVNTEAFF. The CDR3 bases are TGTGCCAGCAGTTTAAGACAGGTCAACACTGAAGCTTTCTTT.

This clonotype was detected many times. The CDR3 sequence is CAWSGGGTGNTIYF. The CDR3 DNA reads TGTGCCTGGAGTGGAGGGGGAACTGGAAACACCATATATTTT. The chain links TRBV30 to TRBJ1-3, with TRBD1 as a possible D gene (6 bases). Per the germline V gene, CDR1 is GTSNPN and CDR2 is SVGIG (reference sequence). Trimming took 1 base from V and 2 from J, leaving 9 bases between them. The CDR3 covers 14 residues.

The table lists this clonotype with many counts. This chain uses TRBV4-3 with TRBJ2-1, with TRBD2 matching over 7 bases. From germline, CDR1 is LGHNA and CDR2 YSLEER. V gave up 0 bases and J gave up 9 bases; unmatched junction bases: 14. This CDR3 region has 17 residues. The CDR3 nucleotides are TGCGCCAGCAGCCAAGATCCGGGCAGGACTAGGACGGTTGAGCAGTTCTTC. Its protein product is CASSQDPGRTRTVEQFF.